Listed here are 13 T cell receptor beta chains from one sample, sequenced in a study of cytomegalovirus exposure and HLA in healthy donors. PCR employed 60 Vbeta and 13 Jbeta primers. TCRdb keeps only in-frame clones here, not all; method: immunoSEQ multiplex PCR. The sample holds 150,000 to 200,000 clones; roughly 71% are singletons and the top ten take roughly 1.6%. Material: PBMCs. These receptors all stem from a girl between 10 and 17 years old in good health and CMV-seronegative.

The CDR3 region is CASSMSGSGGLNEQFF. CDR3 sequence (DNA): TGTGCCAGTAGTATGAGTGGTAGCGGGGGGTTAAATGAGCAGTTCTTC. This chain connects TRBV19 to TRBJ2-1; TRBD2 agrees at 10 bases. The CDR3 is made up of 16 amino acids. The V gene end was trimmed by 3 bases and the J gene end by 7 bases; junction bases not matched to a gene: 9. From germline, CDR1 is LNHDA and CDR2 SQIVND (reference sequence). The full variable domain, completed using reference TRBV19 and TRBJ2-1, is DGGITQSPKYLFRKEGQNVTLSCEQNLNHDAMYWYRQDPGQGLRLIYYSQIVNDFQKGDIAEGYSVSREKKESFPLTVTSAQKNPTAFYLCASSMSGSGGLNEQFFGPGTRLTVL.

The chain has TRBV5-1 and TRBJ1-5; 10 bases line up with TRBD1. Trimming took 4 bases from V and 0 from J; bases not matched to a gene: 7. Germline V gene lookup returns CDR1 SGHRS and CDR2 YFSETQ. CDR3 length: 17 residues. CDR3 coding DNA: TGCGCCAGCAGCCCGAGCGGGGACAGGGGTAGCAATCAGCCCCAGCATTTT. It is translated as CASSPSGDRGSNQPQHF.

The V gene is TRBV5-1, the J gene TRBJ1-1; perhaps TRBD1 as D (6 bases). Deletions cut 6 bases from V and 2 bases from J, with 11 bases between. The CDR3 has 13 amino acids. Germline V gene data show CDR1 as SGHRS and CDR2 as YFSETQ. The CDR3 loop reads CASTEQGNTEAFF. CDR3 in DNA: TGCGCCAGCACGGAACAGGGAAACACTGAAGCTTTCTTT.

The rearrangement uses TRBV4-1 and TRBJ2-2; perhaps TRBD1 as D (5 bases). The germline V and J ends were trimmed by 0 bases and 8 bases, with 10 bases remaining between them. CDR3 length: 14 residues. Germline V gene sequence: CDR1 MGHRA, CDR2 YSYEKL. The CDR3 here is CASSQENNRGELFF. CDR3 coding DNA: TGCGCCAGCAGCCAAGAAAACAACAGGGGGGAGCTGTTTTTT.

This clone turned up a few times. The chain combines TRBV11-2 with TRBJ2-5; possibly TRBD2 for D (5 bases). Germline V CDR1 and CDR2: SGHAT, FQNNGV. The length of the CDR3 is 16 residues. V lost 7 bases and J 4 bases, leaving 22 bases between the germline ends. The CDR3 loop reads CASTQSGPPRGETQYF. CDR3 DNA sequence: TGTGCCAGCACCCAGTCAGGACCTCCCCGGGGAGAGACCCAGTACTTC. Variable domain in full (rest from reference TRBV11-2 and TRBJ2-5): EAGVAQSPRYKIIEKRQSVAFWCNPISGHATLYWYQQILGQGPKLLIQFQNNGVVDDSQLPKDRFSAERLKGVDSTLKIQPAKLEDSAVYLCASTQSGPPRGETQYFGPGTRLLVL.

V and J are TRBV15 and TRBJ1-4, with 9 bases that match TRBD1. The CDR3 sequence is 16 residues long. CDR1 is LNHNV, CDR2 YYDKDF, per germline (reference sequence). V lost 3 bases, J lost 6 bases, and 8 bases stayed unmatched. Here the CDR3 reads CATSRIPTGGYEKLFF. The CDR3 DNA follows: TGTGCCACCAGCAGGATACCGACAGGGGGGTATGAAAAACTGTTTTTT.

The sample holds one count of this clone. This chain joins TRBV10-3 and TRBJ2-7, with D possibly TRBD2 on 5 matching bases. Looked up from germline, CDR1 is ENHRY and CDR2 is SYGVKD. V lost 6 bases to trimming and J lost 5 bases, with 14 bases between them. The length of the CDR3 is 13 residues. DNA of the CDR3: TGTGCCATCAGCCGGGTTGAGGGAAACGAGCAGTACTTC. It translates to CAISRVEGNEQYF.

By its share, this clone is medium-sized. The V and J genes are TRBV7-9 and TRBJ2-2; the match to TRBD2 covers 7 bases. The CDR3 loop spans 14 amino acids. The J segment lost 2 bases and the V segment lost 8 bases, leaving 5 bases of the junction unmatched. Germline V CDR1 and CDR2: SEHNR, FQNEAQ (reference sequence). In DNA form, the CDR3 reads TGTGCCAGCGTGGGAGGGGATAACACCGGGGAGCTGTTTTTT. Translated, it gives CASVGGDNTGELFF.

The chain is built from TRBV2 and TRBJ2-7; the match to TRBD2 covers 8 bases. Germline CDR1 reads SNHLY; CDR2 reads FYNNEI. The CDR3 covers 15 residues. The V gene end was trimmed by 7 bases and the J gene end by 6 bases; junction bases not matched to a gene: 14. Here the CDR3 DNA reads TGTGCCAGCAAAACAAGTCCGGGACTAGTGCGCGAGCAGTACTTC. It specifies CASKTSPGLVREQYF.

The chain employs TRBV7-2 and TRBJ2-4, with D possibly being TRBD2 (6 bases). Germline assignment: CDR1 SGHTA and CDR2 FQGNSA. V shed 5 bases and J shed 6 bases, with 8 bases lying between them. CDR3 length: 12 amino acids. This CDR3 is CASSHGGNIQYF. The DNA of the CDR3 is TGTGCCAGCAGCCACGGGGGAAACATTCAGTACTTC. Full variable domain (outside the CDR3, taken from reference TRBV7-2 and TRBJ2-4): GAGVSQSPSNKVTEKGKDVELRCDPISGHTALYWYRQSLGQGLEFLIYFQGNSAPDKSGLPSDRFSAERTGGSVSTLTIQRTQQEDSAVYLCASSHGGNIQYFGAGTRLSVL.

The chain has TRBV9 and TRBJ1-1; D unclear. V lost 4 bases and J lost 0, with 10 bases in between. This CDR3 is 14 amino acids long. Per germline, CDR1 SGDLS and CDR2 YYNGEE. The chain's CDR3 is CASSPQSMNTEAFF. CDR3 nucleotide sequence: TGTGCCAGCAGCCCCCAGTCCATGAACACTGAAGCTTTCTTT.

In this sample, this clone turned up once. The V gene is TRBV15, the J gene TRBJ1-4; 9 nucleotides match TRBD1. Per germline, CDR1 LNHNV and CDR2 YYDKDF (reference sequence). V dropped 8 bases and J dropped 6; count of bases not matched to a gene: 4. There are 13 residues in the CDR3. Here the CDR3 DNA reads TGTGCCACCCAGCGGGACAGGGATGAAAAACTGTTTTTT. It encodes CATQRDRDEKLFF.

V is TRBV5-4 and J is TRBJ2-1; D is uncertain. Trimming left V 4 bases short and J 6 bases short, with 8 bases between. The CDR3 contains 12 residues. Germline loops: CDR1 SGHNT, CDR2 YYREEE (reference sequence). The chain's CDR3 is CASSPKPNEQFF. In DNA form, the CDR3 reads TGTGCCAGCAGCCCCAAGCCCAATGAGCAGTTCTTC. Combining the CDR3 with reference TRBV5-4 and TRBJ2-1 gives the whole variable domain ETGVTQSPTHLIKTRGQQVTLRCSSQSGHNTVSWYQQALGQGPQFIFQYYREEENGRGNFPPRFSGLQFPNYSSELNVNALELDDSALYLCASSPKPNEQFFGPGTRLTVL.